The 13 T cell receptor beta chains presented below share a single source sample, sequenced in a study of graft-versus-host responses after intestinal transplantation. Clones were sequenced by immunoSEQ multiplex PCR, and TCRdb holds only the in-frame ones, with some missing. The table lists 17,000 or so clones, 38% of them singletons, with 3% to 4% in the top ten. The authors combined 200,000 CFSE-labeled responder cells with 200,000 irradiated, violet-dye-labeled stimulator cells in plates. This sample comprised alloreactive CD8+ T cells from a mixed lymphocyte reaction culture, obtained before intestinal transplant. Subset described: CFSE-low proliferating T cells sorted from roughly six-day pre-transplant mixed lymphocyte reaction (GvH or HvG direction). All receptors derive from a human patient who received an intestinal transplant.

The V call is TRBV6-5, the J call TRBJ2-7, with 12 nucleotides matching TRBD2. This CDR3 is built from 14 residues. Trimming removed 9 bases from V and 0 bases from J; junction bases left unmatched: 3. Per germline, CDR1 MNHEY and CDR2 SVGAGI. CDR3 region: CASSGLAGSYEQYF. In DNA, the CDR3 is TGTGCCAGTTCGGGACTAGCGGGCTCCTACGAGCAGTACTTC.

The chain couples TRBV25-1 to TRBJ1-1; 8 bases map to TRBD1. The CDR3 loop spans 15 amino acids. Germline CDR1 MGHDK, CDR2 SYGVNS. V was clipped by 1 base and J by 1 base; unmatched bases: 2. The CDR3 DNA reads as TGTGCCAGCAGTGAATTGGGGACAGGGAACACTGAAGCTTTCTTT. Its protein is CASSELGTGNTEAFF.

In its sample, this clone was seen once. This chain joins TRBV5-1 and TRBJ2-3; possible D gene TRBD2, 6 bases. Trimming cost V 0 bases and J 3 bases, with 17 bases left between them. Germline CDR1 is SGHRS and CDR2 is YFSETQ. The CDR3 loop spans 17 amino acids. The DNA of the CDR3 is TGCGCCAGCAGCTTGGTTGTGTACGGGAGAGGTACAGATACGCAGTATTTT. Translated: CASSLVVYGRGTDTQYF.

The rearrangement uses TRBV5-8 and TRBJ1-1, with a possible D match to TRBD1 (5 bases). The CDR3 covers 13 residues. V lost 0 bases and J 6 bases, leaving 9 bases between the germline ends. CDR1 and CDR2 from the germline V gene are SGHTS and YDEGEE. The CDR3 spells CASSLGQGPEAFF. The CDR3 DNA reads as TGTGCCAGCAGCTTGGGGCAGGGTCCTGAAGCTTTCTTT.

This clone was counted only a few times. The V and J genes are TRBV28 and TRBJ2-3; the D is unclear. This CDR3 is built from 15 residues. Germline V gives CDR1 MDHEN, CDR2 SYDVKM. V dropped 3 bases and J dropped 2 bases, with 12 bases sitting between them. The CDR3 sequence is CASSLDTSDTDTQYF. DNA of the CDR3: TGTGCCAGCAGTTTGGATACCTCTGACACAGATACGCAGTATTTT.

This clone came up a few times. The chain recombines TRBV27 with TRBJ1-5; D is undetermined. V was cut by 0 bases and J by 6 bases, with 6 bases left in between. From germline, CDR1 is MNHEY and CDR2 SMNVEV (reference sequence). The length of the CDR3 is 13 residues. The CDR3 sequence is CASSLSWLQPQHF. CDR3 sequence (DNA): TGTGCCAGCAGTTTATCCTGGCTTCAGCCCCAGCATTTT.

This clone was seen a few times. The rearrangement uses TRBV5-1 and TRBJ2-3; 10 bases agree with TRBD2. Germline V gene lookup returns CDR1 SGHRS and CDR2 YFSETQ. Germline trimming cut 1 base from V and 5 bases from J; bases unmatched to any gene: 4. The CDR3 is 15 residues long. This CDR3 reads CASSLTSGTRDTQYF. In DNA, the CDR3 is TGCGCCAGCAGCTTGACTAGCGGGACCAGAGATACGCAGTATTTT.

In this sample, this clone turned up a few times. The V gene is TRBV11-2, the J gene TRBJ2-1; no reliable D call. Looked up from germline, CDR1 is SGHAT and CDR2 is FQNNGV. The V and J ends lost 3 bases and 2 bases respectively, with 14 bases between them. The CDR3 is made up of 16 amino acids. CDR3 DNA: TGTGCCAGCAGCTTGGTATTAGCCACGGCCTACAATGAGCAGTTCTTC. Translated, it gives CASSLVLATAYNEQFF.

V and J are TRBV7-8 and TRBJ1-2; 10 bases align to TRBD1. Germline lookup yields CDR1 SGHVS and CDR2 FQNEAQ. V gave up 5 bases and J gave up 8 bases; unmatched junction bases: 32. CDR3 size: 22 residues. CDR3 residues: CASSLYLYSGGTGVNRRRGYTF. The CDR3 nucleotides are TGTGCCAGCAGCCTGTACCTCTACTCCGGCGGGACAGGGGTAAATCGACGGCGGGGCTACACCTTC.

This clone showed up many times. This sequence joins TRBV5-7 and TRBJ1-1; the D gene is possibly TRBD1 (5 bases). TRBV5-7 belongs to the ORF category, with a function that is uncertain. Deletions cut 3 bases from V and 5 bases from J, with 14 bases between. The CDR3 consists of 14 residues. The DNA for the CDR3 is TGTGCCAGCAGCTCGGGGGGTTGGGGGACTGAAGCTTTCTTT. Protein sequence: CASSSGGWGTEAFF.

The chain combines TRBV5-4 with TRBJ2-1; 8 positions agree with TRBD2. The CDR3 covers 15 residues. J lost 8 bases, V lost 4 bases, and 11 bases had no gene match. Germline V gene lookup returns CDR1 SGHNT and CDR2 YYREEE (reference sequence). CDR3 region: CASSLAGTSIYEQFF. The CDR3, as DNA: TGTGCCAGCAGCCTCGCCGGGACTAGTATATATGAGCAGTTCTTC.

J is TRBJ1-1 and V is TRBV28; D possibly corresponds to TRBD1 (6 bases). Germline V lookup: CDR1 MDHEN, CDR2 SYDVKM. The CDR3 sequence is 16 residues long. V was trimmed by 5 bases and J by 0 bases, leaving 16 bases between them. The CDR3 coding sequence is TGTGCCAGCAGTCCGGGGGTGAGGGGGGTGAACACTGAAGCTTTCTTT. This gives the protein CASSPGVRGVNTEAFF.

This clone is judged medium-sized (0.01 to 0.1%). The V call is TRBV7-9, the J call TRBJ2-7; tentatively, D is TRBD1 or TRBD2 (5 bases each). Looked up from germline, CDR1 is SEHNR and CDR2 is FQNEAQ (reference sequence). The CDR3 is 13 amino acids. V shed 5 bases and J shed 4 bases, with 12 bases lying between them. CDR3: CASSPIGAYEQYF. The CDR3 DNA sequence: TGTGCCAGCAGCCCGATCGGGGCTTACGAGCAGTACTTC.